This T cell receptor beta chain was obtained from a study of blood T cells in healthy people across ages. The study, taken as a whole, reports: Correlation between TCR beta diversity and naive T cell percentage was strong. Calculation of diversity from one million T cells yielded estimates considered to be underestimates.

The donors, aged roughly 6 to 90, were healthy Caucasians from Russia. Using a J-beta primer mix together with a sample-barcoded 5' primer, a second PCR was run for roughly 6 to 12 cycles. Each cDNA molecule carried a tag from a template-switch adaptor that contained 12 random nucleotides. TCRdb recomputed calls from the 5' RACE reads with MiXCR, one row per CDR3 protein. The data show 700,000 or so distinct CDR3 sequences, with 40% to 45% seen just once and about 30% held by the top ten. Worth noting for this clonotype: The antigen is not known.

The V and J ends lost 6 bases and 2 bases respectively, with 14 bases between them. The germline V gene encodes CDR1 DFQATT and CDR2 SNEGSKA (reference sequence). The CDR3 is 14 residues long. This rearrangement joins TRBV20-1 to TRBJ1-3, with D possibly being TRBD1 (5 bases). The sample taken for sequencing was blood. This receptor was obtained from an elderly man in good health. The CDR3 is CSAKPRVAGNTIYF. CDR3 DNA: TGCAGTGCAAAACCCAGGGTGGCTGGAAACACCATATATTTT.